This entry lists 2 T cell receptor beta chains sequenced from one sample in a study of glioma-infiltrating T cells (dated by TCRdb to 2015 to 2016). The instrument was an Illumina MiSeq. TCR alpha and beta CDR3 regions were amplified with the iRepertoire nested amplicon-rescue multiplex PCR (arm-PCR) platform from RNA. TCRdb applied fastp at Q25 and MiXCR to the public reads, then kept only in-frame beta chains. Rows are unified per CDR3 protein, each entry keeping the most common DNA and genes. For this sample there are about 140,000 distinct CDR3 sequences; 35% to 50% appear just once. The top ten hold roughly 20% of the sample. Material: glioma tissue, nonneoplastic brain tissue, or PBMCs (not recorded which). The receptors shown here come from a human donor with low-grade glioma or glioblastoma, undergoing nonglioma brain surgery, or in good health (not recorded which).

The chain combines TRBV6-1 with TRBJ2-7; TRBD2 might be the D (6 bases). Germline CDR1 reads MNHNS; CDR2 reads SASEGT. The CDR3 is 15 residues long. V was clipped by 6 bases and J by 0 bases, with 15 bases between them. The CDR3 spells CASRTPSASSYEQYF. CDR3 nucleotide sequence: TGTGCCAGCAGGACCCCTAGCGCGAGCTCCTACGAGCAGTACTTC.

The CDR3 region is CASCGIRSYNEQFF. The CDR3 bases are TGTGCCAGCTGCGGGATAAGGTCCTACAATGAGCAGTTCTTC. The gene calls are TRBV28 and TRBJ2-1, with TRBD2 as a possible D gene (6 bases). The CDR3 loop spans 14 amino acids. The germline V gene encodes CDR1 MDHEN and CDR2 SYDVKM. The germline V and J ends were trimmed by 8 bases and 1 base, with 12 bases remaining between them.